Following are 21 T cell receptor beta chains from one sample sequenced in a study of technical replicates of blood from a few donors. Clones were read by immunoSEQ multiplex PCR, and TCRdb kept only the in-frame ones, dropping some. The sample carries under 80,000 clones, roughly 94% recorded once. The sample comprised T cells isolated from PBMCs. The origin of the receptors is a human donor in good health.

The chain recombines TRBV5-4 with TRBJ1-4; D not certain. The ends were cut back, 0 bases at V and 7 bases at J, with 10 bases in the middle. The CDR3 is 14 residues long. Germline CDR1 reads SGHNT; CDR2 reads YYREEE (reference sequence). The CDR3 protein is CASSLEGGGEKLFF. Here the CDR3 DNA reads TGTGCCAGCAGCTTGGAAGGTGGAGGTGAAAAACTGTTTTTT.

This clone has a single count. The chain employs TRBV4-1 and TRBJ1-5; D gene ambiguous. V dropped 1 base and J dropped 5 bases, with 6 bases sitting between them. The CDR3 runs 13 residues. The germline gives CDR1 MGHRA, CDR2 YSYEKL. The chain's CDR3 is CASSQGEDQPQHF. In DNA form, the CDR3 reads TGCGCCAGCAGCCAAGGGGAGGATCAGCCCCAGCATTTT.

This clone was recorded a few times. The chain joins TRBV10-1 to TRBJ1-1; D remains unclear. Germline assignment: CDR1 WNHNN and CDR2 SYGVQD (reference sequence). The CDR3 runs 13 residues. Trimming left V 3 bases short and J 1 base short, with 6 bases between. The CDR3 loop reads CASSDGQNTEAFF. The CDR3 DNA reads TGCGCCAGCAGTGATGGGCAGAACACTGAAGCTTTCTTT.

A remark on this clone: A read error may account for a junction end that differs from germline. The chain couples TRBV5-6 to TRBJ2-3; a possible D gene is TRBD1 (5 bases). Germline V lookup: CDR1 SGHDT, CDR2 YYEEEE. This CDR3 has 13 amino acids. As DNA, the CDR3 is TGTGCCAGCAGTTTGGACACCTCAGATACGCAGTATTTT. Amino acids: CASSLDTSDTQYF. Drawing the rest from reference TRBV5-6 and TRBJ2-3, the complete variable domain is DAGVTQSPTHLIKTRGQQVTLRCSPKSGHDTVSWYQQALGQGPQFIFQYYEEEERQRGNFPDRFSGHQFPNYSSELNVNALLLGDSALYLCASSLDTSDTQYFGPGTRLTVL.

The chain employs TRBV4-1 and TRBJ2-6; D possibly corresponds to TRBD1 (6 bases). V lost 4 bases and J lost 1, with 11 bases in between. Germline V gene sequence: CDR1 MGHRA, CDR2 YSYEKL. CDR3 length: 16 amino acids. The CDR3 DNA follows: TGCGCCAGCAGCCCCCACGGACAGTCTGGGGCCAACGTCCTGACTTTC. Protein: CASSPHGQSGANVLTF.

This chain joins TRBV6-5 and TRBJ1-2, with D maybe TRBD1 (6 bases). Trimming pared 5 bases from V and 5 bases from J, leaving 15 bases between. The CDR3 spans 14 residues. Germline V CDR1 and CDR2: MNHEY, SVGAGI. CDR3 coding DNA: TGTGCCAGCAGTCCATCTGGGGGACAATATGGCTACACCTTC. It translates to CASSPSGGQYGYTF.

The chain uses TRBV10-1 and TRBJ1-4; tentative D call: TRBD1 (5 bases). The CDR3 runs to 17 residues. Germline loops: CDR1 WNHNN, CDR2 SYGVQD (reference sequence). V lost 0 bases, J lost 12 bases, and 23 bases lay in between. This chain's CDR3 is CASSESYRGIRPSQLFF. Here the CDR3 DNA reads TGCGCCAGCAGTGAGTCTTATAGGGGCATCCGACCTTCTCAACTGTTTTTT.

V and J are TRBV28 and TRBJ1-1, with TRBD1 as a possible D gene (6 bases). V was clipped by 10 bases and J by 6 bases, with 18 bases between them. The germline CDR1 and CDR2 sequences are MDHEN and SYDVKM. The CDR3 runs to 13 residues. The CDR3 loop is CATPGEGGAEAFF. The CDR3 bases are TGTGCCACCCCCGGGGAGGGGGGGGCTGAAGCTTTCTTT.

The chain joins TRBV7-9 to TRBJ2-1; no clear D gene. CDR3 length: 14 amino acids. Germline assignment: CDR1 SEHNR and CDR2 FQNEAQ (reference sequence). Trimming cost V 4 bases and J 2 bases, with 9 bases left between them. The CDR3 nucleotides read TGTGCCAGCAGCTCCGGGTCACCCTACAATGAGCAGTTCTTC. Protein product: CASSSGSPYNEQFF.

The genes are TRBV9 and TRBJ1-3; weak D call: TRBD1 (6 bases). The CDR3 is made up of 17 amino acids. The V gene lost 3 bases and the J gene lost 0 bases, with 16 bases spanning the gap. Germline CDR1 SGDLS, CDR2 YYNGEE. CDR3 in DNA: TGTGCCAGCAGCGGAGGGGGGGGACTAAGCTCTGGAAACACCATATATTTT. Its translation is CASSGGGGLSSGNTIYF.

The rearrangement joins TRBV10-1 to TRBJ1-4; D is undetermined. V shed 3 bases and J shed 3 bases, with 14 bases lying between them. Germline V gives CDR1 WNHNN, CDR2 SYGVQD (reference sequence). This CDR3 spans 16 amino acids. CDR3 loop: CASSDGPTAANEKLFF. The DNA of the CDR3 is TGCGCCAGCAGTGACGGACCCACAGCGGCTAATGAAAAACTGTTTTTT.

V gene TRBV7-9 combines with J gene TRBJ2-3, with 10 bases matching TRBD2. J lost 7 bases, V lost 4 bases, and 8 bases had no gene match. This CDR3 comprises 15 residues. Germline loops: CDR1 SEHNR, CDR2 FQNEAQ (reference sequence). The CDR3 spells CASSSASGGANTQYF. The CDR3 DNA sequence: TGTGCCAGCAGCTCCGCTAGCGGGGGAGCAAATACGCAGTATTTT.

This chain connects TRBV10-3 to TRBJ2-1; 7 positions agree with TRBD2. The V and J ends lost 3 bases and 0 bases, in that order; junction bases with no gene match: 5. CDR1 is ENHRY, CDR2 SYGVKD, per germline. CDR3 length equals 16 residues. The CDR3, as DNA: TGTGCCATCAGTGACAGGCGGGGGAGCTCCTACAATGAGCAGTTCTTC. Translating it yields CAISDRRGSSYNEQFF.

The DNA of the CDR3 is TGCGCCAGCAGCTCTGACAGCCCGAACACCGGGGAGCTGTTTTTT. This gives the protein CASSSDSPNTGELFF. The V gene is TRBV5-1, the J gene TRBJ2-2, with a tentative D call TRBD1 (5 bases). The germline V and J ends were trimmed by 3 bases and 0 bases, with 9 bases remaining between them. CDR3 length equals 15 residues. Germline CDR1 SGHRS, CDR2 YFSETQ.

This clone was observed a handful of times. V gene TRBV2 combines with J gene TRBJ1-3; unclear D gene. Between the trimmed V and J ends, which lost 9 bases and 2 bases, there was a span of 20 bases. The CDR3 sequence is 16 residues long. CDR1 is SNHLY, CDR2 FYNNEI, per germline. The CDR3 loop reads CASADFLKEPGNTIYF. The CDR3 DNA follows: TGTGCCAGTGCGGACTTCTTAAAGGAGCCTGGAAACACCATATATTTT.

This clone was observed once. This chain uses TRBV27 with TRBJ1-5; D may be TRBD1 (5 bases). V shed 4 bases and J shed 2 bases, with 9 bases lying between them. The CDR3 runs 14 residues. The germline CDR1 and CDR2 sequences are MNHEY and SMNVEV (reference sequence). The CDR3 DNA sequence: TGTGCCAGCAGTTCCCAGGGCGGCAATCAGCCCCAGCATTTT. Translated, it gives CASSSQGGNQPQHF.

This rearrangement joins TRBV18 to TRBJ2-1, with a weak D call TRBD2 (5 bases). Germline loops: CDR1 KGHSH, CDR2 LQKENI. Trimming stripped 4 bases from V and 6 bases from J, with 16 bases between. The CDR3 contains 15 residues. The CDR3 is CASSRFEGVSNEQFF. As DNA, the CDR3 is TGTGCCAGCTCACGATTTGAGGGAGTAAGCAATGAGCAGTTCTTC. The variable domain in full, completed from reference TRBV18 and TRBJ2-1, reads NAGVMQNPRHLVRRRGQEARLRCSPMKGHSHVYWYRQLPEEGLKFMVYLQKENIIDESGMPKERFSAEFPKEGPSILRIQQVVRGDSAAYFCASSRFEGVSNEQFFGPGTRLTVL.

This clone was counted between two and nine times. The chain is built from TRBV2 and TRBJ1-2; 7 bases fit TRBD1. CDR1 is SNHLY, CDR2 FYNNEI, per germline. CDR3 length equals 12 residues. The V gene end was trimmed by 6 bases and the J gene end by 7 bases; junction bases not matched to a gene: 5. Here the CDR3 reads CASSVTGVGYTF. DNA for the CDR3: TGTGCCAGCAGCGTAACAGGGGTTGGCTACACCTTC.

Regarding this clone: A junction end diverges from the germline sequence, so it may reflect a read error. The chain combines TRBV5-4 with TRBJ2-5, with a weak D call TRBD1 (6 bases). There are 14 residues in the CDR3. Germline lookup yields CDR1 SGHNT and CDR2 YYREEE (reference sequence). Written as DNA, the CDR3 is TGTGCCAGCAGTTTGGGGGCGAAAGCCGAGACCCAGTACTTC. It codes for CASSLGAKAETQYF.

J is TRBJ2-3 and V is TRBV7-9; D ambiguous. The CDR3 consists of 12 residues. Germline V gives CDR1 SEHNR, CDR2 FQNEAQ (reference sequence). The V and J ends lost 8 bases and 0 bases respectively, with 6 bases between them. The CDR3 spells CASDRSTDTQYF. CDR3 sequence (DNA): TGTGCCAGCGATCGGAGCACAGATACGCAGTATTTT. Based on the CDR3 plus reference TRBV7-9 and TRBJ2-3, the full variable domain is DTGVSQNPRHKITKRGQNVTFRCDPISEHNRLYWYRQTLGQGPEFLTYFQNEAQLEKSRLLSDRFSAERPKGSFSTLEIQRTEQGDSAMYLCASDRSTDTQYFGPGTRLTVL.

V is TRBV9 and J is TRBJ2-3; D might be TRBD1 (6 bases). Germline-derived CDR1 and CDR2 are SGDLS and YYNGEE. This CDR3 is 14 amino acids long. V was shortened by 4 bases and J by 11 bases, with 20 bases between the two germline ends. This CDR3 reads CASSYQSKGGGQYF. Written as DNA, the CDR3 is TGTGCCAGCAGCTACCAATCAAAAGGGGGTGGGCAGTATTTT.